This TCR beta chain was captured by sequencing in a study of blood T cell repertoires in COVID-19. Study in general: Spain, Italy and the United States supplied samples that represented acute and convalescent COVID-19. PBMCs, B-cell-depleted T cells, or T cells were the source of the cDNA or gDNA that made up the material.

Per the original data handling: The authors estimated nucleated cell counts from reference gene primer amplification. TCRdb's table, derived via immunoSEQ multiplex PCR, lists solely in-frame clones and lacks some. V, J and clone size reflect that table, while D and trimming were determined from the DNA. The sample lists some 200,000 clones, roughly 84% seen once, with approximately 5% in the top ten. V dropped 6 bases and J dropped 5; count of bases not matched to a gene: 6. Germline CDR1 and CDR2: SGHTA and FQGNSA. This CDR3 region has 14 residues. The sequence was collected from a woman in her sixties who had recovered from COVID-19. Sequencing input: peripheral blood. The chain couples TRBV7-2 to TRBJ1-2; 10 nucleotides align to TRBD1. The chain's CDR3 is CASSSDRGRYGYTF. The CDR3 coding sequence is TGTGCCAGCAGTTCCGACAGGGGGCGGTATGGCTACACCTTC.